The 9 T cell receptor beta chains given below trace back to one sample, sequenced in a study of PD-1 blockade in classical Hodgkin lymphoma. Each patient relapsed following autologous stem cell transplantation, and prior brentuximab vedotin exposure differed. The assay was immunoSEQ multiplex PCR, and TCRdb's table has in-frame clones only and misses some. This repertoire shows approximately 90,000 clones, around nine tenths found once; its top ten account for over 2%. The specimen was peripheral blood mononuclear cells (PBMCs), collected before the second cycle of nivolumab. The receptors come from a human donor with classical Hodgkin lymphoma.

This clone was seen only a few times. This chain joins TRBV10-1 and TRBJ1-2, with 7 bases that match TRBD1. V shed 2 bases and J 4 bases; nucleotides not matched to a gene: 4. Germline V gives CDR1 WNHNN, CDR2 SYGVQD (reference sequence). CDR3 length: 14 amino acids. CDR3 sequence reads: CASSEGDSRYGYTF. The CDR3, as DNA: TGCGCCAGCAGTGAGGGGGACAGTCGCTATGGCTACACCTTC.

CDR3 residues: CASTPETREWYNEQFF. Here the CDR3 DNA reads TGTGCCAGCACCCCCGAAACCCGGGAGTGGTACAATGAGCAGTTCTTC. The chain joins TRBV28 to TRBJ2-1, with D possibly being TRBD2 (6 bases). This CDR3 comprises 16 residues. Germline V CDR1 and CDR2: MDHEN, SYDVKM. V lost 7 bases and J lost 4, with 20 bases in between. Full variable domain (remainder filled in from reference TRBV28 and TRBJ2-1): DVKVTQSSRYLVKRTGEKVFLECVQDMDHENMFWYRQDPGLGLRLIYFSYDVKMKEKGDIPEGYSVSREKKERFSLILESASTNQTSMYLCASTPETREWYNEQFFGPGTRLTVL.

V usage is TRBV27 and J usage is TRBJ2-7; 8 bases match TRBD1. CDR3 length: 13 amino acids. V was clipped by 5 bases and J by 3 bases; unmatched bases: 3. The germline CDR1 and CDR2 sequences are MNHEY and SMNVEV (reference sequence). Here the CDR3 reads CASSDGQGYEQYF. CDR3 DNA sequence: TGTGCCAGCAGTGACGGACAGGGCTACGAGCAGTACTTC.

The chain links TRBV2 to TRBJ1-1, with D tentatively TRBD1 (6 bases). The V gene's germline CDR1 is SNHLY and CDR2 FYNNEI. The CDR3 is 17 amino acids. Trimming took off 4 bases at V and 0 bases at J, with 18 bases between the two ends. The CDR3 loop is CASSGQQGKTMNTEAFF. The CDR3 DNA is TGTGCCAGCAGTGGTCAACAGGGAAAGACTATGAACACTGAAGCTTTCTTT.

The gene calls are TRBV11-2 and TRBJ2-5; D might be TRBD2 (6 bases). Germline CDR1 SGHAT, CDR2 FQNNGV. V dropped 5 bases and J dropped 4 bases, with 14 bases sitting between them. The CDR3 contains 14 residues. The CDR3 DNA follows: TGTGCCAGCAGCCATAACGCGGGGCCAGAGACCCAGTACTTC. Its protein is CASSHNAGPETQYF.

In its sample, this clone was seen once. V is TRBV28 and J is TRBJ2-7; D gene ambiguous. There are 14 residues in the CDR3. CDR1 and CDR2 (germline): MDHEN, SYDVKM. V lost 3 bases and J lost 5, with 14 bases in between. CDR3 nucleotide sequence: TGTGCCAGCAGTTTTGCCGGACCGCTCGACGAGCAGTACTTC. It is translated as CASSFAGPLDEQYF. Filled out from reference TRBV28 and TRBJ2-7, the complete variable domain reads DVKVTQSSRYLVKRTGEKVFLECVQDMDHENMFWYRQDPGLGLRLIYFSYDVKMKEKGDIPEGYSVSREKKERFSLILESASTNQTSMYLCASSFAGPLDEQYFGPGTRLTVT.

The chain uses TRBV30 and TRBJ1-5, with D possibly matching TRBD1 (5 bases). Trimming cost V 4 bases and J 4 bases, with 11 bases left between them. Germline CDR1 reads GTSNPN; CDR2 reads SVGIG (reference sequence). The CDR3 totals 13 residues. DNA for the CDR3: TGTGCCTGGACCCGGGGGTCGAATCAGCCCCAGCATTTT. Encoded protein: CAWTRGSNQPQHF.

The chain recombines TRBV6-5 with TRBJ2-7, with D tentatively TRBD1 (5 bases). Trimming removed 6 bases at V and 6 bases at J, with 15 bases between. This CDR3 spans 13 amino acids. The germline V gene has CDR1 MNHEY and CDR2 SVGAGI. CDR3 protein: CASRPGGQGEQYF. CDR3 nucleotide sequence: TGTGCCAGCAGGCCCGGCGGTCAGGGCGAGCAGTACTTC.

DNA of the CDR3: TGTGCCAGCAGCCTACACCCTTACGAGCAGTACTTC. Translation: CASSLHPYEQYF. The V and J genes are TRBV7-8 and TRBJ2-7; D is unresolved. CDR1 is SGHVS, CDR2 FQNEAQ, per germline. V lost 5 bases and J lost 4, with 9 bases in between. This CDR3 spans 12 amino acids.